Shown below are 30 T cell receptor beta chains from a single sample sequenced in a study of blood T cell repertoires in COVID-19. Libraries were prepared by immunoSEQ multiplex PCR; TCRdb keeps only in-frame clonotypes and omits some of them. This table holds 37,000 or so clones, roughly 90% found once. The sequencing input was peripheral blood. These receptors were obtained from a man aged 70-80 years with acute or convalescent COVID-19.

The chain recombines TRBV5-4 with TRBJ2-2, with D tentatively TRBD1 (6 bases). The CDR3 runs 14 residues. The germline V and J ends were trimmed by 3 bases and 1 base, with 7 bases remaining between them. Germline CDR1 reads SGHNT; CDR2 reads YYREEE (reference sequence). CDR3 sequence reads: CASSSGQNTGELFF. DNA for the CDR3: TGTGCCAGCAGCTCGGGACAGAACACCGGGGAGCTGTTTTTT.

The chain links TRBV5-1 to TRBJ2-3, with TRBD1 as a possible D gene (5 bases). This CDR3 spans 15 amino acids. The germline CDR1 and CDR2 sequences are SGHRS and YFSETQ. V dropped 0 bases and J dropped 3 bases, with 11 bases sitting between them. The CDR3 DNA follows: TGCGCCAGCAGCTTGGGTAACCAGGGAACAGATACGCAGTATTTT. Its translation is CASSLGNQGTDTQYF.

This clone occurred once. CDR3 sequence reads: CASSLNRGRNGYTF. CDR3 DNA sequence: TGTGCCAGCAGCTTAAACAGGGGGCGGAATGGCTACACCTTC. The chain uses TRBV7-8 and TRBJ1-2; 9 bases are shared with TRBD1. Germline CDR1 and CDR2: SGHVS and FQNEAQ. With 2 bases clipped from V and 6 bases from J, the junction kept 4 bases outside the gene matches. CDR3 length: 14 amino acids. Looking up the rest from reference TRBV7-8 and TRBJ1-2 gives the full variable domain: GAGVSQSPRYKVAKRGQDVALRCDPISGHVSLFWYQQALGQGPEFLTYFQNEAQLDKSGLPSDRFFAERPEGSVSTLKIQRTQQEDSAVYLCASSLNRGRNGYTFGSGTRLTVV.

This clone has only one observation. The genes are TRBV3-1 (or the pseudogene TRBV3-2) and TRBJ2-1; D is possibly TRBD2 (6 bases). V lost 1 base, J lost 12 bases, and 13 bases lay in between. Per germline, CDR1 LGHDT and CDR2 YNNKEL (reference sequence). The CDR3 is 13 residues long. The chain's CDR3 is CASSQGSGLRQFF. CDR3 sequence (DNA): TGTGCCAGCAGCCAAGGAAGCGGGCTCAGGCAGTTCTTC.

This clone appeared once. The chain couples TRBV7-9 to TRBJ1-6; 7 bases align to TRBD1. Looked up from germline, CDR1 is SEHNR and CDR2 is FQNEAQ (reference sequence). The V gene end was trimmed by 3 bases and the J gene end by 9 bases; junction bases not matched to a gene: 8. This CDR3 spans 15 amino acids. The CDR3 loop reads CASSFSTGESSPLHF. The CDR3 region has the DNA TGTGCCAGCAGCTTCTCTACAGGGGAGTCTTCACCCCTCCACTTT.

This chain uses TRBV5-5 with TRBJ2-3; 8 bases are shared with TRBD2. The trim removed 4 bases at V and 0 bases at J, leaving 7 bases unmatched. The CDR3 contains 16 residues. The germline V gene has CDR1 SGHKS and CDR2 YYEKEE (reference sequence). The CDR3 loop reads CASSPGLAASTDTQYF. The CDR3 DNA is TGTGCCAGCAGCCCCGGACTAGCAGCTAGCACAGATACGCAGTATTTT.

This sequence joins TRBV6-2 or TRBV6-3 and TRBJ2-1; TRBD2 aligns across 11 bases. The CDR3 is 15 residues long. V dropped 7 bases and J dropped 7; count of bases not matched to a gene: 9. Germline CDR1 reads MNHEY; CDR2 reads SVGEGT. The CDR3 coding sequence is TGTGCCAGCACCCCACTAGCGGGAGTTTGGAATGAGCAGTTCTTC. It codes for CASTPLAGVWNEQFF.

The rearrangement links TRBV28 to TRBJ1-5, with a possible D match to TRBD1 (5 bases). This CDR3 has 15 residues. Trimming cost V 7 bases and J 3 bases, with 16 bases left between them. CDR1 and CDR2 from the germline V gene are MDHEN and SYDVKM. CDR3 sequence reads: CASIVGGGANQPQHF. CDR3 in DNA: TGTGCCAGCATCGTGGGCGGAGGGGCCAATCAGCCCCAGCATTTT.

The V gene is TRBV20-1, the J gene TRBJ2-1, with unresolved D. Germline lookup yields CDR1 DFQATT and CDR2 SNEGSKA (reference sequence). Trimming stripped 3 bases from V and 3 bases from J, with 12 bases between. The CDR3 runs to 14 residues. As DNA, the CDR3 is TGCAGTGCTAGTCTACAGTCCATCTACAATGAGCAGTTCTTC. This codes for CSASLQSIYNEQFF.

This clone turned up a few times. The chain has TRBV14 and TRBJ1-1; D remains ambiguous. This CDR3 region has 13 residues. Trimming removed 4 bases at V and 5 bases at J, with 11 bases between. Germline V gives CDR1 SGHDN, CDR2 FVKESK. CDR3 nucleotides: TGTGCCAGCAGCCTAAACAGTGGGACTGAAGCTTTCTTT. As protein: CASSLNSGTEAFF.

This clone is a singleton in its sample. The V gene is TRBV12-3 or TRBV12-4, the J gene TRBJ1-3, with D possibly TRBD1 on 6 matching bases. This CDR3 has 12 amino acids. Trimming removed 7 bases from V and 4 bases from J, with 8 bases in between. CDR3 loop: CASKTGGNTIYF. The CDR3 region has the DNA TGTGCCAGCAAAACAGGGGGAAACACCATATATTTT.

This clone has a handful of counts. V usage is TRBV27 and J usage is TRBJ2-7; TRBD2 agrees at 12 bases. After removal of 3 bases from V and 0 bases from J, the junction contained 3 bases not matched to a gene. Germline CDR1 is MNHEY and CDR2 is SMNVEV (reference sequence). This CDR3 spans 16 amino acids. The CDR3 reads CASSFLTSGSSYEQYF. The CDR3 nucleotides are TGTGCCAGCAGTTTTTTGACTAGCGGGAGCTCCTACGAGCAGTACTTC.

CDR3 in DNA: TGTGCCAGCTCACCACCGCGGGGGGACGTGGAAAAACTGTTTTTT. It encodes CASSPPRGDVEKLFF. The V gene is TRBV18, the J gene TRBJ1-4; weak D call: TRBD1 (5 bases). Germline V gives CDR1 KGHSH, CDR2 LQKENI. The ends were cut back, 0 bases at V and 8 bases at J, with 13 bases in the middle. The CDR3 covers 15 residues.

This chain uses TRBV5-8 with TRBJ2-5, with 9 bases that match TRBD1. This CDR3 has 16 amino acids. V was clipped by 0 bases and J by 3 bases; unmatched bases: 6. CDR1 SGHTS and CDR2 YDEGEE come from the germline V gene. The CDR3 is CASSLGWDRAEETQYF. In nucleotides, the CDR3 is TGTGCCAGCAGCTTGGGTTGGGACAGGGCCGAAGAGACCCAGTACTTC.

The chain carries TRBV18 and TRBJ2-2, with unresolved D. The V end was cut by 2 bases, the J end by 3 bases, with 13 bases between. In germline, CDR1 is KGHSH, CDR2 LQKENI. The CDR3 runs 16 residues. The chain's CDR3 is CASSPSKESHTGELFF. CDR3 in DNA: TGTGCCAGCTCACCATCGAAAGAGTCGCACACCGGGGAGCTGTTTTTT.

The V and J genes are TRBV18 and TRBJ1-2; D call uncertain. Between the trimmed V and J ends, which lost 3 bases and 2 bases, there was a span of 10 bases. The germline gives CDR1 KGHSH, CDR2 LQKENI. CDR3 size: 14 residues. The CDR3 spells CASSPELQNYGYTF. The CDR3 DNA is TGTGCCAGCTCACCTGAGCTCCAAAACTATGGCTACACCTTC.

This clone was observed once. V gene TRBV28 combines with J gene TRBJ1-2, with TRBD1 matching 8 bases. CDR1 and CDR2 (germline): MDHEN, SYDVKM. V gave up 6 bases and J gave up 7 bases; unmatched junction bases: 10. The CDR3 covers 14 residues. The CDR3 protein is CASSNTGQGFGYTF. The DNA for the CDR3 is TGTGCCAGCAGCAACACCGGACAGGGCTTTGGCTACACCTTC.

The rearrangement uses TRBV19 and TRBJ2-3; maybe TRBD2 (5 bases). CDR3 length: 15 amino acids. Germline V CDR1 and CDR2: LNHDA, SQIVND (reference sequence). V gave up 1 base and J gave up 0 bases, with 8 bases separating them. CDR3 DNA sequence: TGTGCCAGTAGTATAGGACTATTTAGCACAGATACGCAGTATTTT. Amino acids: CASSIGLFSTDTQYF.

The chain carries TRBV23-1 and TRBJ2-3; D ambiguous. TRBV23-1 is labeled an ORF, and its function is uncertain. CDR3 length: 15 amino acids. The V gene lost 3 bases and the J gene lost 0 bases, with 10 bases spanning the gap. CDR3 DNA sequence: TGCGCCAGCAGTCATGATAGCACCAGCACAGATACGCAGTATTTT. Its protein is CASSHDSTSTDTQYF.

The genes are TRBV7-2 and TRBJ1-6; D perhaps matches TRBD1 (6 bases). Germline CDR1 SGHTA, CDR2 FQGNSA. The CDR3 length is 15 residues. The V and J ends lost 0 bases and 12 bases respectively, with 15 bases between them. As DNA, the CDR3 is TGTGCCAGCAGCTTAGCAGTCCCAGGGGACGGACCCCTCCACTTT. It specifies CASSLAVPGDGPLHF.

The chain joins TRBV27 to TRBJ1-4, with 9 bases matching TRBD1. The germline V gene has CDR1 MNHEY and CDR2 SMNVEV (reference sequence). The V segment lost 5 bases and the J segment 5 bases; nucleotides outside the gene matches: 9. CDR3 length: 16 residues. CDR3 nucleotide sequence: TGTGCCAGCAGTACCCTTGGACAGGGGCTAAATGAAAAACTGTTTTTT. Translated: CASSTLGQGLNEKLFF.

The genes are TRBV18 and TRBJ2-7; D is perhaps TRBD2 (5 bases). V dropped 3 bases and J dropped 5 bases, with 11 bases sitting between them. Germline V gene lookup returns CDR1 KGHSH and CDR2 LQKENI. The CDR3 contains 13 residues. In nucleotides, the CDR3 is TGTGCCAGCTCACCCTCCCCGGGGAACGAGCAGTACTTC. This translates into CASSPSPGNEQYF.

The chain uses TRBV6-2 or TRBV6-3 and TRBJ1-1; D may be TRBD1 (6 bases). CDR3 size: 14 residues. Germline assignment: CDR1 MNHEY and CDR2 SVGEGT. V shed 6 bases and J shed 4 bases, with 15 bases lying between them. CDR3 region: CASSIQGRITEAFF. The CDR3 DNA sequence: TGTGCCAGCAGCATACAGGGAAGGATCACTGAAGCTTTCTTT.

V and J are TRBV5-1 and TRBJ1-2; 10 positions agree with TRBD1. The CDR3 is 14 residues long. Germline V gene data show CDR1 as SGHRS and CDR2 as YFSETQ. After removal of 4 bases from V and 7 bases from J, the junction contained 7 bases not matched to a gene. CDR3 nucleotides: TGCGCCAGCAGCCTGGAGACAGGGGGCAGTGGCTACACCTTC. This translates into CASSLETGGSGYTF.

The rearrangement uses TRBV4-2 and TRBJ2-3; TRBD2 might be the D (6 bases). Germline-derived CDR1 and CDR2 are LGHNA and YNFKEQ. V lost 2 bases, J lost 4 bases, and 10 bases lay in between. CDR3 size: 14 residues. The CDR3, as DNA: TGTGCCAGCAGCCAACCGGGACTTTCAGATACGCAGTATTTT. The encoded protein is CASSQPGLSDTQYF.

J is TRBJ1-4 and V is TRBV6-6, with D perhaps TRBD1 (6 bases). The CDR3 length is 13 residues. Germline-derived CDR1 and CDR2 are MNHNY and SVGAGI (reference sequence). Deletions cut 6 bases from V and 6 bases from J, with 11 bases between. This CDR3 reads CASSLGGDEKLFF. The CDR3 DNA reads TGTGCCAGCAGCTTAGGGGGTGATGAAAAACTGTTTTTT.

The chain combines TRBV7-9 with TRBJ2-1; no reliable D call. Looked up from germline, CDR1 is SEHNR and CDR2 is FQNEAQ (reference sequence). The CDR3 runs to 13 residues. Deletions cut 2 bases from V and 4 bases from J, with 6 bases between. The CDR3 reads CASSLREYNEQFF. DNA for the CDR3: TGTGCCAGCAGCTTACGCGAATACAATGAGCAGTTCTTC.

This clone was seen more than once but under ten times. The chain joins TRBV19 to TRBJ1-1; D is possibly TRBD1 (6 bases). V was shortened by 7 bases and J by 5 bases, with 8 bases between the two germline ends. The CDR3 has 11 amino acids. The V gene's germline CDR1 is LNHDA and CDR2 SQIVND (reference sequence). CDR3 loop: CASTGATEAFF. The CDR3 nucleotides read TGTGCCAGTACAGGGGCTACTGAAGCTTTCTTT.

This clone was picked up one time. The gene calls are TRBV7-9 and TRBJ2-7, with D maybe TRBD2 (6 bases). CDR1 is SEHNR, CDR2 FQNEAQ, per germline (reference sequence). Deletions cut 2 bases from V and 7 bases from J, with 12 bases between. The CDR3 spans 13 residues. The CDR3 loop reads CASSLFRAGEQYF. The CDR3, as DNA: TGTGCCAGCAGCTTATTCAGGGCGGGGGAGCAGTACTTC. Drawing the rest from reference TRBV7-9 and TRBJ2-7, the complete variable domain is DTGVSQNPRHKITKRGQNVTFRCDPISEHNRLYWYRQTLGQGPEFLTYFQNEAQLEKSRLLSDRFSAERPKGSFSTLEIQRTEQGDSAMYLCASSLFRAGEQYFGPGTRLTVT.

The sample holds a few counts of this clone. The chain uses TRBV10-3 and TRBJ2-3, with 8 bases matching TRBD2. Germline CDR1 is ENHRY and CDR2 is SYGVKD. Trimming removed 5 bases from V and 2 bases from J; junction bases left unmatched: 9. This CDR3 spans 16 amino acids. The CDR3 region is CAISQTSGGITDTQYF. In nucleotides, the CDR3 is TGTGCCATCAGTCAAACGAGCGGGGGAATCACAGATACGCAGTATTTT.